A single sample gave rise to the 17 T cell receptor beta chains below, sequenced in a study of blood T cell repertoires in COVID-19. Measured with immunoSEQ multiplex PCR; TCRdb has only the in-frame clones, and not every one. The data show fewer than 130,000 clones, about 79% seen once. Sequences were obtained from peripheral blood. All receptors derive from a woman older than 75 with active or convalescent COVID-19.

The rearrangement links TRBV29-1 to TRBJ2-2, with 10 bases that match TRBD2. The CDR3 loop spans 14 amino acids. Germline CDR1 reads SQVTM; CDR2 reads ANQGSEA. V dropped 6 bases and J dropped 7; count of bases not matched to a gene: 8. The CDR3, as DNA: TGCAGCGTGCCAACTAGCGGGGATGTCGGGGAGCTGTTTTTT. Translation: CSVPTSGDVGELFF.

This clone was observed a few times. This sequence joins TRBV10-3 and TRBJ1-3; D is ambiguous. Trimming left V 6 bases short and J 2 bases short, with 14 bases between. The CDR3 runs 15 residues. Germline CDR1 reads ENHRY; CDR2 reads SYGVKD. CDR3 coding DNA: TGTGCCATCAGGCACCCGGCAGGAACTGGAAACACCATATATTTT. It specifies CAIRHPAGTGNTIYF.

The CDR3 region has the DNA TGCAGCGTTGAAGAACCGGCTAGCGGGAGAAATGAGCAGTTCTTC. This translates into CSVEEPASGRNEQFF. The J gene is TRBJ2-1, the V gene TRBV29-1; the match to TRBD2 covers 10 bases. J lost 7 bases, V lost 0 bases, and 6 bases had no gene match. The germline V gene has CDR1 SQVTM and CDR2 ANQGSEA. This CDR3 region has 15 residues.

The chain joins TRBV18 to TRBJ2-4; possibly TRBD1 for D (5 bases). There are 14 residues in the CDR3. Trimming left V 3 bases short and J 6 bases short, with 12 bases between. Per germline, CDR1 KGHSH and CDR2 LQKENI. CDR3 nucleotide sequence: TGTGCCAGCTCACCCGGTGGGGCGAGAAACATTCAGTACTTC. Amino acids: CASSPGGARNIQYF.

This clone has just a few counts. This chain links TRBV21-1 with TRBJ1-2; whether TRBD1, the table's D call, matches the DNA was not checked. TRBV21-1 is noted as a pseudogene. The CDR3 is 11 residues long. CDR3 sequence: CASSKVGGYTF. CDR3 in DNA: TGTGCCAGCAGCAAAGTTGGCGGCTACACCTTC.

The CDR3 DNA is TGCGCCAGCAGCAGGACTACCACCTACAATGAGCAGTTCTTC. Amino acid sequence: CASSRTTTYNEQFF. The chain joins TRBV5-1 to TRBJ2-1, with TRBD2 as a possible D gene (6 bases). Germline V gives CDR1 SGHRS, CDR2 YFSETQ. V lost 4 bases and J lost 2, with 10 bases in between. The CDR3 runs to 14 residues.

This clone was observed a few times. The rearrangement links TRBV7-9 to TRBJ2-7; 9 bases align to TRBD1. Trimming took 4 bases from V and 7 from J; bases not matched to a gene: 5. The CDR3 covers 13 residues. Per the germline V gene, CDR1 is SEHNR and CDR2 is FQNEAQ (reference sequence). As DNA, the CDR3 is TGTGCCAGCAGCTATTACAGGGGGCAAGAGCAGTACTTC. Translated, it gives CASSYYRGQEQYF.

The V and J genes are TRBV6-2 or TRBV6-3 and TRBJ2-3; 10 positions match TRBD1. Trimming removed 5 bases from V and 3 bases from J; junction bases left unmatched: 5. The CDR3 consists of 15 residues. Germline V gene data show CDR1 as MNHEY and CDR2 as SVGEGT. CDR3 amino acids: CASSSRDRGTDTQYF. CDR3 coding DNA: TGTGCCAGCAGTAGCCGGGACAGGGGAACAGATACGCAGTATTTT.

J is TRBJ1-1 and V is TRBV29-1; maybe TRBD1 (6 bases). V lost 3 bases to trimming and J lost 7 bases, with 15 bases between them. The CDR3 loop spans 13 amino acids. CDR1 and CDR2 from the germline V gene are SQVTM and ANQGSEA. As DNA, the CDR3 is TGCAGCGTTGATAGGGGGGGAGAAGGTGAAGCTTTCTTT. It encodes CSVDRGGEGEAFF.

The V gene is TRBV6-6, the J gene TRBJ2-2; TRBD1 agrees at 10 bases. This CDR3 contains 18 residues. V lost 6 bases, J lost 4 bases, and 14 bases stayed unmatched. Germline lookup yields CDR1 MNHNY and CDR2 SVGAGI (reference sequence). CDR3 loop: CASSRIWDRGSRTGELFF. CDR3 in DNA: TGTGCCAGCAGCCGAATTTGGGACAGGGGAAGTCGCACCGGGGAGCTGTTTTTT.

CDR3 in DNA: TGCGCCAGCAGCTTGGCCAAGGCTAGCGGGAGCCTATCGACCCAGTACTTC. Translation gives CASSLAKASGSLSTQYF. The chain employs TRBV5-1 and TRBJ2-5; the match to TRBD2 covers 10 bases. Germline assignment: CDR1 SGHRS and CDR2 YFSETQ. CDR3 length: 17 residues. V dropped 0 bases and J dropped 7; count of bases not matched to a gene: 12.

A single count supports this clone. This chain joins TRBV3-1 (or the pseudogene TRBV3-2) and TRBJ1-5; a possible D gene is TRBD1 (5 bases). Germline loops: CDR1 LGHDT, CDR2 YNNKEL (reference sequence). The CDR3 consists of 15 residues. V dropped 4 bases and J dropped 4 bases, with 14 bases sitting between them. Here the CDR3 reads CASSPFWGDNQPQHF. CDR3 nucleotides: TGTGCCAGCAGCCCCTTTTGGGGGGATAATCAGCCCCAGCATTTT.

The chain couples TRBV6-4 to TRBJ1-2, with 7 bases matching TRBD1. The CDR3 contains 14 residues. The V gene end was trimmed by 3 bases and the J gene end by 4 bases; junction bases not matched to a gene: 5. Germline-derived CDR1 and CDR2 are MRHNA and SNTAGT. CDR3 loop: CASSENRGGYGYTF. The CDR3 DNA sequence: TGTGCCAGCAGTGAAAACAGGGGAGGCTATGGCTACACCTTC.

This clone was seen more than once but under ten times. The CDR3 region has the DNA TGTGCCAGCAAACTAGCGTACCTGAGTGAGCAGTTCTTC. Translating gives CASKLAYLSEQFF. The chain couples TRBV2 to TRBJ2-1, with 7 nucleotides matching TRBD2. This CDR3 contains 13 residues. The germline gives CDR1 SNHLY, CDR2 FYNNEI. V trimming: 7 bases; J trimming: 9 bases; junction bases outside the gene matches: 9.

The chain has TRBV7-9 and TRBJ1-4, with 8 bases aligning to TRBD1. Trimming cost V 5 bases and J 4 bases; bases outside gene matches: 6. Germline CDR1 reads SEHNR; CDR2 reads FQNEAQ (reference sequence). The CDR3 sequence is 15 residues long. This chain's CDR3 is CASSRGQGNNEKLFF. For the CDR3, the DNA is TGTGCCAGCAGCCGCGGACAGGGAAATAATGAAAAACTGTTTTTT.

The chain couples TRBV6-6 to TRBJ1-2, with TRBD1 matching over 8 bases. The CDR3 covers 16 residues. Germline CDR1 MNHNY, CDR2 SVGAGI (reference sequence). V trimming: 4 bases; J trimming: 8 bases; junction bases outside the gene matches: 15. CDR3 sequence (DNA): TGTGCCAGCAGTTCGACCCCGGGACAGGAGAGCTACGGCTACACCTTC. This translates into CASSSTPGQESYGYTF.

This CDR3 is CASSITSATYNEQFF. The CDR3 coding sequence is TGTGCCAGCAGCATTACTAGCGCAACCTACAATGAGCAGTTCTTC. The gene calls are TRBV9 and TRBJ2-1, with TRBD2 matching 7 bases. Germline V CDR1 and CDR2: SGDLS, YYNGEE. The junction had 6 bases not matched to a gene; V was cut back by 4 bases and J by 2 bases. The CDR3 extends over 15 amino acids. Combining the CDR3 with reference TRBV9 and TRBJ2-1 gives the whole variable domain DSGVTQTPKHLITATGQRVTLRCSPRSGDLSVYWYQQSLDQGLQFLIQYYNGEERAKGNILERFSAQQFPDLHSELNLSSLELGDSALYFCASSITSATYNEQFFGPGTRLTVL.